Sequencing of this TCR beta chain was carried out in a study of naive and memory T cell subsets. General observations from the study: This RNA-based method may be sensitive to activation-related transcript changes.

An oligonucleotide containing a UMI was ligated to the 3' end of TCR cDNA. RNA was extracted from 2.5 to 3 ml of whole blood of healthy adults. Input was about 1 to 1,100 ng of DNase-treated total RNA without cell sorting. Four PCR rounds used nested alpha and beta constant region primers plus the SP2 primer. Alpha and beta constant region primers primed reverse transcription for blood and skin samples. TCRdb analysed the 5' RACE reads with MiXCR anew, one entry per CDR3 protein. The table shows 50,000 to 65,000 distinct CDR3 sequences, with roughly 7.5% occurring only once. This clonotype was counted between two and nine times. Its antigen is not known. This receptor was obtained from a female donor in good health.

CDR3 nucleotide sequence: TGTGCCAGCAGTCTAATGCAGGGGGCGAGCCAGCCCCAGCATTTT. It translates to CASSLMQGASQPQHF. The rearrangement joins TRBV12-3 or TRBV12-4 to TRBJ1-5, with 8 bases aligning to TRBD1. J gave up 7 bases and V 5 bases, and 10 bases lay outside the gene matches. This CDR3 comprises 15 residues.